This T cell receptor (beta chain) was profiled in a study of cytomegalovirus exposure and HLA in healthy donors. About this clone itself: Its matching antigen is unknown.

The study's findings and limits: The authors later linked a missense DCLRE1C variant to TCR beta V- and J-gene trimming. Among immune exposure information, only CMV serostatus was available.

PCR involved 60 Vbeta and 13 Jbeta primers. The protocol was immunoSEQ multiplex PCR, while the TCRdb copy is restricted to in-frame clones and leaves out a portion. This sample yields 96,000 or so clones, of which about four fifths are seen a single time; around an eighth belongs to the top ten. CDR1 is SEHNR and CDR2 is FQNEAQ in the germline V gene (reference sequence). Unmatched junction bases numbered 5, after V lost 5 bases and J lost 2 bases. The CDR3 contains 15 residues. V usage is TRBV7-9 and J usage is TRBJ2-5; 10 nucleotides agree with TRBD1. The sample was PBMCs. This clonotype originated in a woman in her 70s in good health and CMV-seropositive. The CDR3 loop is CASSGDRGGQETQYF. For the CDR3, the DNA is TGTGCCAGCAGCGGGGACAGGGGTGGGCAAGAGACCCAGTACTTC.